This T cell receptor beta chain is from a study of CD8 T cells in ankylosing spondylitis (dated by TCRdb to 2016 to 2017). In terms of the full investigation: To find TCR variants linked to disease, the study profiled T cell receptor beta repertoires in ankylosing spondylitis patients and healthy donors. The whole study cohort included 108 healthy donors and 25 ankylosing spondylitis patients. Peripheral blood samples were taken, and synovial fluid was additionally collected from ankylosing spondylitis patients. Study-wide findings and limitations: In peripheral blood, the disease-linked clones were found at relatively low frequencies and had a CD8+ phenotype. Significant enrichment of the disease-linked clones was reported in matched synovial fluid samples from ankylosing spondylitis patients. Some motif variants were previously reported in synovial fluid and blood of reactive arthritis patients, suggesting common disease-initiation mechanisms. Blood from ankylosing spondylitis patients appeared to be characterized by a TCR beta motif made up of under 10 highly homologous amino acid variants.

In its sample, this clonotype was seen many times. Its cognate antigen has yet to be identified. Per-base qualities were not stored, and no clone one base away is much larger. Taken from the germline V gene (reference sequence), the CDR1 and CDR2 loops are DFQATT and SNEGSKA. From V the trimming removes 2 bases and from J it removes 2 bases, while the gene matches leave 6 bases of the junction unaccounted for. Inclusive of the bounding cysteine and phenylalanine, the CDR3 is 15 residues long. Only the CDR3 part of the read is kept: 45 bases, read in frame from the first base. The instrument was an Illumina HiSeq 2500. Quantitative 5'-RACE with molecular barcodes was the method used to prepare the TCR beta libraries. Concerning the study's data processing: To identify disease-linked TCR variants, a new computational method was used, one built on a probabilistic model of VDJ rearrangement. The public reads were reprocessed in TCRdb via fastp at Q25 and MiXCR, keeping in-frame beta chains. CDR3 protein sequences are deduplicated, and each keeps its most common genes and DNA. The V and J calls follow TCRdb's processing rather than the paper's. This sample is represented by 450,000 to 550,000 distinct CDR3 sequences; less than 6% of them were singletons. 3.5% of the sample lies in the top ten.

Input material: blood, either unsorted or a sorted T cell fraction (not recorded which). The rearranged chain carries TRBV20-1 and TRBJ2-3, with 8 junctional bases fitting TRBD2. This receptor was taken from a male donor with ankylosing spondylitis. The CDR3 region reads CSARSASGYTDTQYF. The sequenced DNA is TGCAGTGCTAGAAGCGCTAGCGGGTACACAGATACGCAGTATTTT.